One sample yielded the 25 T cell receptor beta chains listed below, sequenced in a study of blood T cell repertoires in COVID-19 (dated by TCRdb to 2018 to 2020). Receptors were amplified or captured by the immunoSEQ multiplex PCR assay. TCRdb stores this immuneACCESS table with in-frame sequences only. Part of the clones is absent; in the studies checked, under half of the shortfall reflects unresolved V genes, and no reason is known for the rest. A total of 90,000 to 100,000 clones appear in this sample, approximately 88% of them only once. The top ten clones comprise less than 3.5% of the sample. Sequenced: peripheral blood. The receptors were gathered from a man between 50 and 59 years old with COVID-19, enrolled during active disease.

The chain combines TRBV3-1 (or the pseudogene TRBV3-2) with TRBJ2-3, with TRBD2 matching 11 bases. Germline V CDR1 and CDR2: LGHDT, YNNKEL (reference sequence). V dropped 4 bases and J dropped 3; count of bases not matched to a gene: 9. The CDR3 has 17 amino acids. The CDR3 here is CASSPPWTSGRTDTQYF. The DNA for the CDR3 is TGTGCCAGCAGCCCTCCCTGGACTAGCGGGCGGACAGATACGCAGTATTTT.

This clone has more than one count but fewer than ten. The sample holds other DNA sequences that translate to the same CDR3. The chain links TRBV28 to TRBJ2-7, with D tentatively TRBD1 (6 bases). Between the trimmed V and J ends, which lost 5 bases and 4 bases, there was a span of 9 bases. The CDR3 contains 12 residues. Germline-derived CDR1 and CDR2 are MDHEN and SYDVKM. The CDR3 nucleotides are TGTGCCAGCAGTCGTACAGGGTACGAGCAGTACTTC. As protein: CASSRTGYEQYF.

The J gene is TRBJ2-3, the V gene TRBV4-1; 9 nucleotides align to TRBD2. V was pared by 0 bases and J by 3 bases, with 16 bases of the junction left unmatched. The CDR3 has 20 amino acids. Germline V gene data show CDR1 as MGHRA and CDR2 as YSYEKL. The CDR3 loop is CASSQDGMAAGGMLTDTQYF. CDR3 bases: TGCGCCAGCAGCCAAGATGGGATGGCTGCGGGGGGGATGTTAACAGATACGCAGTATTTT.

With respect to this clone: Germline is not matched at one junction end, which may reflect a read error. The chain uses TRBV2 and TRBJ2-1, with 11 bases aligning to TRBD2. Germline V gives CDR1 SNHLY, CDR2 FYNNEI. The CDR3 consists of 11 residues. CDR3 DNA sequence: TGTGCCACCGCCACTAGCGGGGGAGGGCTCTTC. Its translation: CATATSGGGLF.

J is TRBJ1-2 and V is TRBV5-1; 10 nucleotides match TRBD1. CDR1 is SGHRS and CDR2 is YFSETQ in the germline V gene. Unmatched junction bases numbered 4, after V lost 1 base and J lost 4 bases. The CDR3 runs 15 residues. DNA for the CDR3: TGCGCCAGCAGCTTGAGCGGGACAGGGGTCTATGGCTACACCTTC. This translates into CASSLSGTGVYGYTF.

The gene calls are TRBV28 and TRBJ2-7, with D uncertain. This CDR3 is built from 13 residues. Germline CDR1 MDHEN, CDR2 SYDVKM. V was trimmed by 2 bases and J by 3 bases, leaving 8 bases between them. CDR3 coding DNA: TGTGCCAGCAGTTTAATACATTTCTACGAGCAGTACTTC. Translating it yields CASSLIHFYEQYF.

V is TRBV5-1 and J is TRBJ1-1; maybe TRBD1 (5 bases). CDR3 length equals 16 residues. CDR1 and CDR2 from the germline V gene are SGHRS and YFSETQ. V lost 4 bases and J 0 bases, leaving 16 bases between the germline ends. In DNA form, the CDR3 reads TGCGCCAGCAGCAAAGGACATTCTACTATGAACACTGAAGCTTTCTTT. Amino acid sequence: CASSKGHSTMNTEAFF.

The chain uses TRBV4-1 and TRBJ2-6; possibly TRBD2 for D (5 bases). The CDR3 length is 16 residues. The germline V gene has CDR1 MGHRA and CDR2 YSYEKL. The ends were cut back, 3 bases at V and 0 bases at J, with 9 bases in the middle. CDR3 in DNA: TGCGCCAGCAGCCATGGACTTAGCTCTGGGGCCAACGTCCTGACTTTC. Encoded protein: CASSHGLSSGANVLTF.

This chain links TRBV20-1 with TRBJ1-1; D unresolved. Germline lookup yields CDR1 DFQATT and CDR2 SNEGSKA (reference sequence). The V gene lost 3 bases and the J gene lost 5 bases, with 13 bases spanning the gap. The CDR3 spans 13 residues. CDR3 sequence: CSASKSLRTEAFF. The CDR3 DNA reads as TGCAGTGCTAGTAAGAGCCTCAGGACTGAAGCTTTCTTT.

The genes are TRBV6-1 and TRBJ1-1, with 9 bases that match TRBD1. CDR3 length: 15 residues. Germline CDR1 reads MNHNS; CDR2 reads SASEGT. The V gene end was trimmed by 2 bases and the J gene end by 1 base; junction bases not matched to a gene: 2. CDR3 protein: CASSELGQGNTEAFF. CDR3 nucleotide sequence: TGTGCCAGCAGTGAATTGGGACAGGGGAACACTGAAGCTTTCTTT.

The chain carries TRBV4-2 and TRBJ2-3, with 10 positions matching TRBD2. Per germline, CDR1 LGHNA and CDR2 YNFKEQ. J was trimmed by 4 bases and V by 0 bases; bases with no gene match: 10. The CDR3 totals 18 residues. CDR3 in DNA: TGTGCCAGCAGCCAAGATGGGGCAGCGGGGGGGCTCTCAGATACGCAGTATTTT. Encoded protein: CASSQDGAAGGLSDTQYF.

The chain recombines TRBV5-1 with TRBJ2-3, with D tentatively TRBD1 (6 bases). This CDR3 has 14 amino acids. V shed 1 base and J shed 1 base, with 7 bases lying between them. Germline V gene data show CDR1 as SGHRS and CDR2 as YFSETQ. CDR3 nucleotides: TGCGCCAGCAGCTTGCCAGGGGGCACAGATACGCAGTATTTT. This translates into CASSLPGGTDTQYF.

This chain joins TRBV3-1 (or the pseudogene TRBV3-2) and TRBJ2-2; possibly TRBD2 for D (5 bases). Trimming left V 6 bases short and J 4 bases short, with 12 bases between. The CDR3 runs to 14 residues. Germline-derived CDR1 and CDR2 are LGHDT and YNNKEL (reference sequence). In DNA form, the CDR3 reads TGTGCCAGCAGTTCGGGGTCTAGCACCGGGGAGCTGTTTTTT. Encoded protein: CASSSGSSTGELFF.

The chain uses TRBV4-3 and TRBJ2-7; D is perhaps TRBD2 (6 bases). The V gene's germline CDR1 is LGHNA and CDR2 YSLEER. Trimming stripped 0 bases from V and 0 bases from J, with 12 bases between. The CDR3 consists of 16 residues. CDR3: CASSQDIGGSSYEQYF. CDR3 in DNA: TGCGCCAGCAGCCAAGATATTGGGGGGTCCTCCTACGAGCAGTACTTC.

This clone appeared once. V gene TRBV12-3 or TRBV12-4 combines with J gene TRBJ1-1; TRBD1 is a possible D gene (6 bases). Trimming took 7 bases from V and 1 from J, leaving 10 bases between them. CDR3 length equals 13 residues. As DNA, the CDR3 is TGTGCCAGCAACTTACAGGGGAACACTGAAGCTTTCTTT. Translated: CASNLQGNTEAFF.

The J gene is TRBJ1-5, the V gene TRBV4-3; a weak D match, TRBD1 (5 bases). The CDR3 has 15 residues. Germline CDR1 LGHNA, CDR2 YSLEER. V lost 4 bases to trimming and J lost 3 bases, with 13 bases between them. The DNA for the CDR3 is TGCGCCAGCAGCCCCGGGGGGTACGACAATCAGCCCCAGCATTTT. This codes for CASSPGGYDNQPQHF.

This clone was recorded once. The rearrangement uses TRBV19 and TRBJ1-3; perhaps TRBD1 as D (5 bases). CDR1 is LNHDA and CDR2 is SQIVND in the germline V gene (reference sequence). This CDR3 spans 15 amino acids. Trimming removed 9 bases at V and 1 base at J, with 16 bases between. The CDR3, as DNA: TGTGCCAGCCGGGCGGGGGGATTTTCTGGAAACACCATATATTTT. This codes for CASRAGGFSGNTIYF.

This chain uses TRBV6-1 with TRBJ2-3; D gene uncertain. Germline V gives CDR1 MNHNS, CDR2 SASEGT. The CDR3 is made up of 16 amino acids. V lost 3 bases and J lost 3, with 16 bases in between. The CDR3 coding sequence is TGTGCCAGCAGTGATGGCAGGCTTGTCTATACAGATACGCAGTATTTT. This encodes CASSDGRLVYTDTQYF.

The chain employs TRBV28 and TRBJ1-4; tentatively, D is TRBD1 (6 bases). The germline gives CDR1 MDHEN, CDR2 SYDVKM. V was trimmed by 4 bases and J by 7 bases, leaving 10 bases between them. The CDR3 totals 13 residues. CDR3 amino acids: CASSSTGLEKLFF. As DNA, the CDR3 is TGTGCCAGCAGTTCCACAGGGCTTGAAAAACTGTTTTTT.

The chain couples TRBV30 to TRBJ2-2, with D uncertain. Germline V gene sequence: CDR1 GTSNPN, CDR2 SVGIG (reference sequence). The ends were cut back, 0 bases at V and 3 bases at J, with 14 bases in the middle. The CDR3 runs 16 residues. The CDR3 reads CAWSVALVAHTGELFF. The DNA of the CDR3 is TGTGCCTGGAGTGTAGCCCTCGTCGCGCACACCGGGGAGCTGTTTTTT. Based on the CDR3 plus reference TRBV30 and TRBJ2-2, the full variable domain is SQTIHQWPATLVQPVGSPLSLECTVEGTSNPNLYWYRQAAGRGLQLLFYSVGIGQISSEVPQNLSASRPQDRQFILSSKKLLLSDSGFYLCAWSVALVAHTGELFFGEGSRLTVL.

The V gene is TRBV5-4, the J gene TRBJ2-7; 8 nucleotides agree with TRBD1. CDR1 and CDR2 from the germline V gene are SGHNT and YYREEE (reference sequence). The CDR3 is 14 amino acids. Losses at the gene ends were 4 bases for V and 6 bases for J; bases not matched to a gene: 9. CDR3 sequence: CASSLGQGRGEQYF. The CDR3 DNA is TGTGCCAGCAGCCTTGGACAGGGAAGAGGCGAGCAGTACTTC.

The V gene is TRBV4-2, the J gene TRBJ2-7, with TRBD1 as a possible D gene (5 bases). V lost 1 base, J lost 7 bases, and 14 bases lay in between. Germline V gene sequence: CDR1 LGHNA, CDR2 YNFKEQ. The CDR3 has 14 residues. The CDR3 sequence is CASSQVGQGGEQYF. The CDR3 DNA follows: TGTGCCAGCAGCCAAGTAGGGCAGGGCGGTGAGCAGTACTTC.

This chain links TRBV15 with TRBJ1-4, with D possibly being TRBD1 (5 bases). The length of the CDR3 is 19 residues. The germline CDR1 and CDR2 sequences are LNHNV and YYDKDF (reference sequence). The V end lost 0 bases, the J end lost 4 bases, and 21 bases lay between the germline ends. CDR3 sequence: CATSRDQSGGAGRNEKLFF. Here the CDR3 DNA reads TGTGCCACCAGCAGAGATCAATCCGGTGGGGCAGGCCGTAATGAAAAACTGTTTTTT.

A single count supports this clone. The V call is TRBV18, the J call TRBJ2-1; no clear D. The germline V gene has CDR1 KGHSH and CDR2 LQKENI. CDR3 size: 15 residues. V was trimmed by 6 bases and J by 7 bases, leaving 19 bases between them. The CDR3 region has the DNA TGTGCCAGCTCCCCCACGGGTAGTATGCGGAATGAGCAGTTCTTC. Amino acids: CASSPTGSMRNEQFF.

The CDR3 loop reads CASSQDLGPNYGYTF. The CDR3 nucleotides are TGTGCCAGCAGCCAAGATCTTGGCCCTAACTATGGCTACACCTTC. The chain uses TRBV14 and TRBJ1-2; no firm D call. The CDR3 length is 15 residues. CDR1 is SGHDN and CDR2 is FVKESK in the germline V gene. V lost 0 bases to trimming and J lost 0 bases, with 8 bases between them.